This section outlines one TCR beta chain sequence together with its context. This record comes from a study of shared clonotypes between healthy human individuals. Across the whole study: Researchers assigned three CD4 naive, three CD4 memory, two CD8 naive and one CD8 memory plate to each donor.

The donors were adults (healthy and HIV-negative) with no recent acute infections or vaccinations. TCRdb's table, derived via immunoSEQ multiplex PCR, lists solely in-frame clones and lacks some. The sample contains roughly 2 million clones, approximately 96% of which appear only once. Germline CDR1 reads SGHTA; CDR2 reads FQGNSA. The V end was cut by 4 bases, the J end by 0 bases, with 10 bases between. This CDR3 comprises 15 residues. The TCR comes from a man between 18 and 35 years old in good health. Material: naive CD4+ T cells sorted from blood. The subset here: CD45RA+ positively selected. The genes are TRBV7-2 and TRBJ2-1, with D unclear. CDR3 bases: TGTGCCAGCAGCTCCTTCACCAGCTCCTACAATGAGCAGTTCTTC. Its translation: CASSSFTSSYNEQFF. The full variable domain, in which reference TRBV7-2 and TRBJ2-1 provide the parts outside the CDR3, is GAGVSQSPSNKVTEKGKDVELRCDPISGHTALYWYRQSLGQGLEFLIYFQGNSAPDKSGLPSDRFSAERTGGSVSTLTIQRTQQEDSAVYLCASSSFTSSYNEQFFGPGTRLTVL.